This is a list of T cell receptor beta chains from one sample in a study of CD8 T cells in ankylosing spondylitis. TCRdb redid the calling of the 5' RACE reads with MiXCR, one entry per CDR3 protein. The sample lists around 150,000 distinct CDR3 sequences; 15% to 20% were seen once. Sequencing was done on a sample of blood, either unsorted or a sorted T cell fraction (not recorded which). The source of these receptors is a male donor with ankylosing spondylitis or in good health (not recorded which). Both conserved end residues are part of each CDR3. A D gene is named only where the DNA matches it firmly. Part of the rows lack a size; the others show once, few, many or a class for expanded clones.

DNA: TGTGTCAGCAGCTTAGTGGGTGGGCCGACTTCCTACAATGAGCAGTTCTTC
CDR3: CVSSLVGGPTSYNEQFF
size: -
J: TRBJ2-1
D: -
V: TRBV7-2

DNA: TGCAGCGTTGAAGACGAGCGGACAGGGACGGACGAGCAGTACTTC
CDR3: CSVEDERTGTDEQYF
size: -
J: TRBJ2-7
D: TRBD1
V: TRBV29-1

DNA: TGTGCCACCTCAAACGGAAACCAAGAGACCCAGTACTTC
CDR3: CATSNGNQETQYF
size: many
J: TRBJ2-5
D: -
V: TRBV24-1

DNA: TGTGCCATCCAGCGGGAGACAGGGAAGGGAAACATTCAGTACTTC
CDR3: CAIQRETGKGNIQYF
size: many
J: TRBJ2-4
D: -
V: TRBV28

DNA: TGTGCCAGCAGTCCCACAGCGACAGGGGCCTACGAGCAGTACTTC
CDR3: CASSPTATGAYEQYF
size: -
J: TRBJ2-7
D: TRBD1
V: TRBV12-3/TRBV12-4

DNA: TGTGCCAGCAGTCCCCCAGACCCTCAATACTACAATGAGCAGTTCTTC
CDR3: CASSPPDPQYYNEQFF
size: -
J: TRBJ2-1
D: -
V: TRBV2

DNA: TGTGCCAGCAGCTCCGTTAGCGGGAGGGCCCTCAATGAGCAGTTCTTC
CDR3: CASSSVSGRALNEQFF
size: -
J: TRBJ2-1
D: TRBD2
V: TRBV7-3

DNA: TGTGCCAGCAGCTTGAGACTAGCGGGGGTGTACAATGAGCAGTTCTTC
CDR3: CASSLRLAGVYNEQFF
size: few
J: TRBJ2-1
D: TRBD2
V: TRBV11-2

DNA: TGTGCCAGCAGCCTGACTAGCGGGAGGGAAAATGAGCAGTTCTTC
CDR3: CASSLTSGRENEQFF
size: many
J: TRBJ2-1
D: TRBD2
V: TRBV12-3/TRBV12-4

DNA: TGTGCCAGCAGTTTAGTCAGGAGGGCGGAAGCTTTCTTT
CDR3: CASSLVRRAEAFF
size: -
J: TRBJ1-1
D: -
V: TRBV12-3/TRBV12-4

DNA: TGTGCCAGCACCAGCCTAGCGTCCTACAATGAGCAGTTCTTC
CDR3: CASTSLASYNEQFF
size: -
J: TRBJ2-1
D: -
V: TRBV6-2/TRBV6-3

DNA: TGTGCCAGCGGACTACTAGCGGCCCAAGAGACCCAGTACTTC
CDR3: CASGLLAAQETQYF
size: few
J: TRBJ2-5
D: TRBD2
V: TRBV12-3/TRBV12-4

DNA: TGTGCCAGCAGTAGTTGGGATACGCAGTATTTT
CDR3: CASSSWDTQYF
size: many
J: TRBJ2-3
D: -
V: TRBV27

DNA: TGTGCCAGCAGTCGACAGGGGGTTGAGCAGTTCTTC
CDR3: CASSRQGVEQFF
size: -
J: TRBJ2-1
D: TRBD1
V: TRBV12-3/TRBV12-4

DNA: TGCGCCAGCAGCCCCCCCTCGACAGAGTACTACAATGAGCAGTTCTTC
CDR3: CASSPPSTEYYNEQFF
size: -
J: TRBJ2-1
D: -
V: TRBV5-1